There are a few counts of the clone carrying this T cell receptor (beta chain). The antigen is not known. 5'RACE with 10-nucleotide random UMIs produced the cDNA. Each CDR3 protein is one row after TCRdb ran MiXCR on the 5' RACE reads. This table has roughly 70,000 distinct CDR3 sequences, roughly 5.5% appearing once. The sample originates from a study of neurological immune-mediated disorders. The study, taken as a whole, reports: TCR clonal expansion peaked in HTLV-1-associated myelopathy patients and was lowest in multiple sclerosis patients. When the repertoires were sorted by phylogenetic grouping, those of 18 of 34 multiple sclerosis patients ended up in one related-CDR3 cluster, a possible signature.

The CDR3 runs 15 residues. Trimming removed 0 bases at V and 0 bases at J, with 8 bases between. CDR1 SGHRS and CDR2 YFSETQ come from the germline V gene. The sequencing input was PBMCs. The gene calls are TRBV5-1 and TRBJ2-3; D remains ambiguous. The receptor was derived from a woman between 25 and 40 years old with multiple sclerosis. CDR3 sequence: CASSLGGTSTDTQYF. The DNA of the CDR3 is TGCGCCAGCAGCTTGGGCGGAACTAGCACAGATACGCAGTATTTT.